The rows below give T cell receptor beta chains drawn from one sample of a study of T cell responses to AZD1222 COVID-19 vaccine. The protocol was immunoSEQ multiplex PCR, while the TCRdb copy is restricted to in-frame clones and leaves out a portion. Of roughly 130,000 clones in the sample, roughly 85% were seen once. Sequencing was performed on peripheral blood, taken on day 0 of AZD1222 vaccination. These receptors came from an adult in good health. Each CDR3 is given with its conserved first and last residue. A D gene is named only where the DNA matches it firmly. Size is stated for part of the rows, as once, few or many counts, or as a class when the clone is expanded.

v_call	clone_size	j_call	d_call	cdr3_aa	cdr3_nt
TRBV19	few	TRBJ1-2	TRBD1	CASSIISWGQEYGYTF	TGTGCCAGTAGTATAATCAGCTGGGGACAGGAGTATGGCTACACCTTC
TRBV24-1	NA	TRBJ2-7	NA	CATSDPDNYEQYF	TGTGCCACCAGTGATCCCGACAACTACGAGCAGTACTTC
TRBV3-1/TRBV3-2	NA	TRBJ1-5	NA	CASSRQLNQPQHF	TGTGCCAGCAGCCGACAGCTGAATCAGCCCCAGCATTTT
TRBV29-1	NA	TRBJ2-7	NA	CSVEGFMGGQQYF	TGCAGCGTTGAAGGCTTCATGGGCGGTCAGCAGTACTTC
TRBV7-9	NA	TRBJ2-3	NA	CASSSIAGPRLSTDTQYF	TGTGCCAGCAGCTCTATAGCCGGGCCCAGGCTTAGCACAGATACGCAGTATTTT
TRBV7-9	NA	TRBJ1-2	NA	CASRSGTGEYYGYTF	TGTGCCAGCAGATCCGGGACGGGGGAGTACTATGGCTACACCTTC
TRBV14	NA	TRBJ1-5	NA	CASSQGFRQAQPQHF	TGTGCCAGCAGCCAAGGGTTTCGGCAGGCCCAGCCCCAGCATTTT
TRBV18	NA	TRBJ2-7	TRBD2	CASSGTSGGVYEQYF	TGTGCCAGCTCAGGGACTAGCGGGGGGGTCTACGAGCAGTACTTC
TRBV7-8	NA	TRBJ2-5	TRBD1	CASSLQPHRGETQYF	TGTGCCAGCAGCTTACAACCCCACAGGGGAGAGACCCAGTACTTC
TRBV7-8	NA	TRBJ2-1	NA	CASSLAGASGSSYNEQFF	TGTGCCAGCAGCTTAGCGGGGGCTAGCGGAAGCTCCTACAATGAGCAGTTCTTC
TRBV28	once	TRBJ1-4	NA	CASSLPTANEKLFF	TGTGCCAGCAGTTTACCCACGGCTAATGAAAAACTGTTTTTT
TRBV24-1	NA	TRBJ2-5	NA	CATSDPGGRETQYF	TGTGCCACCAGTGACCCCGGGGGTCGGGAGACCCAGTACTTC
TRBV28	NA	TRBJ1-3	TRBD1	CASSTTGGGGNTIYF	TGTGCCAGCAGCACTACAGGGGGCGGTGGAAACACCATATATTTT
TRBV29-1	NA	TRBJ2-5	NA	CSAGRQPQETQYF	TGCAGCGCGGGTCGTCAGCCCCAAGAGACCCAGTACTTC
TRBV5-4	NA	TRBJ1-4	NA	CASSLKTGTYNEKLFF	TGTGCCAGCAGCTTGAAAACCGGGACCTATAATGAAAAACTGTTTTTT
TRBV27	NA	TRBJ2-6	TRBD2	CASRLWGGTTSGANVLTF	TGTGCCAGCAGACTATGGGGGGGTACTACCTCTGGGGCCAACGTCCTGACTTTC
TRBV28	few	TRBJ1-1	TRBD1	CASRTGAVNTEAFF	TGTGCCAGCCGCACAGGGGCGGTGAACACTGAAGCTTTCTTT
TRBV9	once	TRBJ2-2	TRBD2	CASSESPGLAGGELFF	TGTGCCAGCAGCGAGTCCCCGGGACTAGCGGGGGGGGAGCTGTTTTTT
TRBV2	NA	TRBJ1-5	NA	CASVRDANQPQHF	TGTGCCAGCGTCCGGGACGCCAATCAGCCCCAGCATTTT
TRBV6-2/TRBV6-3	NA	TRBJ1-1	NA	CASSYSIAVMNTEAFF	TGTGCCAGCAGTTACTCGATAGCAGTAATGAACACTGAAGCTTTCTTT
TRBV11-2	NA	TRBJ2-7	TRBD1	CASRDRAGQGRQYF	TGTGCCAGCAGGGATCGAGCGGGACAGGGAAGGCAGTACTTC
TRBV11-3	NA	TRBJ2-1	TRBD1	CASSSGQFNEQFF	TGTGCCAGCAGCTCGGGACAGTTCAATGAGCAGTTCTTC
TRBV5-4	NA	TRBJ2-2	NA	CAQHPTGVAGELFF	TGTGCTCAGCACCCCACCGGGGTGGCCGGGGAGCTGTTTTTT
TRBV6-2/TRBV6-3	NA	TRBJ1-2	NA	CASSYSLGTGYTF	TGTGCCAGCAGTTACTCTCTCGGGACGGGCTACACCTTC
TRBV27	NA	TRBJ2-7	NA	CASRLSPSYEQYF	TGTGCCAGCCGCCTCTCCCCGTCCTACGAGCAGTACTTC
TRBV2	NA	TRBJ1-1	TRBD1	CASNLQGANTEAFF	TGTGCCAGCAATCTACAGGGGGCGAACACTGAAGCTTTCTTT
TRBV15	NA	TRBJ1-1	NA	CATSRVGSNTEAFF	TGTGCCACCAGCAGAGTGGGATCCAACACTGAAGCTTTCTTT
TRBV10-1	NA	TRBJ2-3	TRBD2	CASLSAGGPGDTQYF	TGCGCCAGCCTCAGCGCGGGAGGGCCGGGAGATACGCAGTATTTT
TRBV6-2/TRBV6-3	NA	TRBJ1-4	TRBD1	CASSHGQGRDEKLFF	TGTGCCAGCAGTCACGGACAGGGAAGGGATGAAAAACTGTTTTTT